This T cell receptor (beta chain) was documented in a study of blood T cell repertoires in COVID-19. Study information: Donors in the United States, Italy and Spain gave samples during acute or convalescent COVID-19.

Adults between about 18 and 89 years of age took part from 20 to 25 US areas. Grouping used clinical history reported by participants in a survey and questionnaire. Original processing notes: For nucleated cells, counts were estimated from reference gene primer amplification. Generated by immunoSEQ multiplex PCR, the TCRdb table keeps only in-frame clones and is missing some. Clone size and the V and J calls come from that table; the DNA yielded D and trimming. The table records 350,000 to 500,000 clones, around nine tenths of them present only once. CDR1 SGHAT and CDR2 FQNNGV come from the germline V gene. The CDR3 length is 15 residues. The V end lost 0 bases, the J end lost 6 bases, and 14 bases lay between the germline ends.

The sequenced sample consisted of PBMCs or T cells enriched from blood (not recorded which). The clonotype comes from a young woman who had been exposed to COVID-19. The gene calls are TRBV11-2 and TRBJ1-1; D is possibly TRBD1 (5 bases). The CDR3 loop is CASSLEGRVNAEAFF. CDR3 coding DNA: TGTGCCAGCAGCTTAGAAGGCAGGGTAAACGCTGAAGCTTTCTTT.